What follows is one T cell receptor (beta chain) and its context. Antigen specificity is unknown. The sample originates from a study of a mutant IDH1 vaccine in newly diagnosed glioma. V was pared by 5 bases and J by 10 bases, with 14 bases between. From germline, CDR1 is SEHNR and CDR2 FQNEAQ (reference sequence). CDR3 length: 12 amino acids. Libraries were prepared by immunoSEQ multiplex PCR; TCRdb keeps only in-frame clonotypes and omits some of them. The sample has roughly 56,000 clones, 75% seen once. Time point: week 47, end of study. With topical imiquimod, each dose of the vaccine consisted of 300 ug of mutant IDH1 20-mer peptide.

This sequence originates from a man in his forties or fifties with glioma. This rearrangement joins TRBV7-9 to TRBJ1-1; D gene ambiguous. The sample in question was PBMCs, obtained from a glioma patient whose treatment included an IDH1 peptide vaccine. CDR3 protein: CASSLPLAGAFF. For the CDR3, the DNA is TGTGCCAGCAGCCTCCCCCTGGCGGGAGCTTTCTTT. The entire variable domain, with the rest obtained from reference TRBV7-9 and TRBJ1-1, is as follows: DTGVSQNPRHKITKRGQNVTFRCDPISEHNRLYWYRQTLGQGPEFLTYFQNEAQLEKSRLLSDRFSAERPKGSFSTLEIQRTEQGDSAMYLCASSLPLAGAFFGQGTRLTVV.